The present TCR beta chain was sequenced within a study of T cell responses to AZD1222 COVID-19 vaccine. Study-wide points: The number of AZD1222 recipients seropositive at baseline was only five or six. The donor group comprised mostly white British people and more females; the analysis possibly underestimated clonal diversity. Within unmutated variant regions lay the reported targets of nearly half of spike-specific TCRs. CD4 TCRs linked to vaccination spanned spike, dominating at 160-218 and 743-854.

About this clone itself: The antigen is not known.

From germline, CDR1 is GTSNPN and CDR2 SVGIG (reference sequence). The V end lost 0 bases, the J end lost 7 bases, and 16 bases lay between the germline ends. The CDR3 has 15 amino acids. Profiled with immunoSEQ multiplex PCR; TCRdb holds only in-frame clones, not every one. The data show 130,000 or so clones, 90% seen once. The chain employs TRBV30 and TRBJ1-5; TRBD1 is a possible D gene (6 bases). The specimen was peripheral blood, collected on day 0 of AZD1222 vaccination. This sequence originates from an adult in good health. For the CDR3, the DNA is TGTGCCTGGAGTGTCCAGGGGTTGGGCCGGCAGCCCCAGCATTTT. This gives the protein CAWSVQGLGRQPQHF.